A selection of T cell receptor beta chains follows, all from one sample in a study of PD-1 blockade in classical Hodgkin lymphoma. TCRdb keeps only in-frame clones here, not all; method: immunoSEQ multiplex PCR. The table has some 13,000 clones, roughly 87% seen once. Here the sequenced sample was peripheral blood mononuclear cells (PBMCs), taken at baseline. The receptors were sampled from a human donor with classical Hodgkin lymphoma. The CDR3 runs from the conserved cysteine through the conserved F or W. The D gene is left open where the match is weak. A row's size may be missing; if present it is once, few, many or a size class.

CDR3 DNA: TGTGCCAGCAGTCCACCCTGGGCGGGCATCTCTGGAAACACCATATATTTT; CDR3 protein: CASSPPWAGISGNTIYF; D gene: .; clone size: .; J gene: TRBJ1-3; V gene: TRBV28
CDR3 DNA: TGTGCTAGTGCGTCGGACAGCGTCTCCTACGAGCAGTACTTC; CDR3 protein: CASASDSVSYEQYF; D gene: .; clone size: few; J gene: TRBJ2-7; V gene: TRBV12-5
CDR3 DNA: TGTGCCAGTAGTATATCCGGCCAGGGCTATGGCTACACCTTC; CDR3 protein: CASSISGQGYGYTF; D gene: .; clone size: .; J gene: TRBJ1-2; V gene: TRBV19
CDR3 DNA: TGTGCCAGTAGTATCAAGGCTGTTAGCACTGAAGCTTTCTTT; CDR3 protein: CASSIKAVSTEAFF; D gene: .; clone size: once; J gene: TRBJ1-1; V gene: TRBV19
CDR3 DNA: TGTGCCAGCAGTTACCCTCGGGGGCCCCAGCATTTT; CDR3 protein: CASSYPRGPQHF; D gene: .; clone size: .; J gene: TRBJ1-5; V gene: TRBV6-5
CDR3 DNA: TGTGCCAGCAGCTTCGGCGGAGCGGACAATGAGCAGTTCTTC; CDR3 protein: CASSFGGADNEQFF; D gene: .; clone size: .; J gene: TRBJ2-1; V gene: TRBV7-3
CDR3 DNA: TGCGCCAGCAGCCAAGGGACTAGCGGGTTCTCTGGGAGAGAGCAGTTCTTC; CDR3 protein: CASSQGTSGFSGREQFF; D gene: TRBD2; clone size: .; J gene: TRBJ2-1; V gene: TRBV4-3
CDR3 DNA: TGTGCCAGCAGCCAATCTGGGTACTACGAGCAGTACTTC; CDR3 protein: CASSQSGYYEQYF; D gene: .; clone size: .; J gene: TRBJ2-7; V gene: TRBV16
CDR3 DNA: TGCGCCAGCAGCCAACTACTAGCGGCCAGCACAGATACGCAGTATTTT; CDR3 protein: CASSQLLAASTDTQYF; D gene: TRBD2; clone size: .; J gene: TRBJ2-3; V gene: TRBV4-1
CDR3 DNA: TGTGCCAGCAGCCGACGGGACTCCTACTACAATGAGCAGTTCTTC; CDR3 protein: CASSRRDSYYNEQFF; D gene: .; clone size: .; J gene: TRBJ2-1; V gene: TRBV11-1